This T cell receptor (beta chain) was observed in a study of blood T cells in healthy people across ages. Overall study findings and caveats: Older age went with lower TCR beta diversity per million T cells, in a roughly linear way.

This clonotype was observed a handful of times. Its antigen is currently unknown. It was with a sample-barcoded 5' primer and a J-beta primer mix that a second PCR of roughly 7 to 12 cycles was run. One entry per CDR3 protein, called by TCRdb with MiXCR from the 5' RACE reads. The sample holds 1,500,000 or so distinct CDR3 sequences; around 59% are singletons and the top ten take over 5%. The CDR3 spans 17 residues. V was clipped by 0 bases and J by 2 bases; unmatched bases: 9. From germline, CDR1 is SGHKS and CDR2 YYEKEE (reference sequence). Sample: blood. The origin of this receptor is a man aged 18 to 30 in good health. This chain links TRBV5-5 with TRBJ2-3; TRBD2 matches 7 bases. The CDR3 protein is CASSLVGLADYTDTQYF. The CDR3 nucleotides read TGTGCCAGCAGCTTGGTCGGCCTAGCGGACTACACAGATACGCAGTATTTT.